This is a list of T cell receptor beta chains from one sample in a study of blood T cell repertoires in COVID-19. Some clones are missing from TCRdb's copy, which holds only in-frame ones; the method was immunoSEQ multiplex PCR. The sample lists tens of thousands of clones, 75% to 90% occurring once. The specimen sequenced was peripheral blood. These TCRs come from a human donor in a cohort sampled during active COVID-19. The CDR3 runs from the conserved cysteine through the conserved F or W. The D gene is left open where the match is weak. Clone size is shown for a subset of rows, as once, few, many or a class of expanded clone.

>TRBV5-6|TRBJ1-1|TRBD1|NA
TGTGCCAGCAGCTGGGGGACAGGGGGCCCGAACACTGAAGCTTTCTTT
CASSWGTGGPNTEAFF
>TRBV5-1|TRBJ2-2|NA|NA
TGCGCCAGCAGCCCCAGGCCGAACACCGGGGAGCTGTTTTTT
CASSPRPNTGELFF
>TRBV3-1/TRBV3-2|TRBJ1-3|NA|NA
TGTGCCAGCAGCCACCACAGGGAACTAGGAAACACCATATATTTT
CASSHHRELGNTIYF
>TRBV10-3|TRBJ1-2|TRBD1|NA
TGTGCCATCAGTGAGGCGCAGGGGGCGCCTCGGGGCTACACCTTC
CAISEAQGAPRGYTF
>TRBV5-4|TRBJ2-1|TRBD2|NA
TGTGCCAGCAGATCACTAGCGGATTACAATGAGCAGTTCTTC
CASRSLADYNEQFF
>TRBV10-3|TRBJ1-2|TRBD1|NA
TGTGCCATCACCGACGGAGACAGGGCGAACTATGGCTACACCTTC
CAITDGDRANYGYTF
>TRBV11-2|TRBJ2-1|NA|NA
TGTGCCAGCAGCTTAGGGGGAGCCAAGGCCGGGAGTGAGCAGTTCTTC
CASSLGGAKAGSEQFF
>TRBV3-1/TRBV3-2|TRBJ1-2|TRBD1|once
TGTGCCAGCAGCCAAGGTTATACAGGGGGCAACTATGGCTACACCTTC
CASSQGYTGGNYGYTF
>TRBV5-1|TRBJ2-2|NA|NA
TGCGCCAGCAGCTCGACAGGGAACACCGGGGAGCTGTTTTTT
CASSSTGNTGELFF
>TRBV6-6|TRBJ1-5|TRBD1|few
TGTGCCAGCAACTACGGGACAGGGAGCAATCAGCCCCAGCATTTT
CASNYGTGSNQPQHF
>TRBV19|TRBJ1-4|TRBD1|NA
TGTGCCAGTAGCCCCGGGACAGCCTATGAAAAACTGTTTTTT
CASSPGTAYEKLFF
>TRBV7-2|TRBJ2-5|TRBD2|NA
TGTGCCAGCAGCTTAGCGGTAGCGGGGGAGCAAGAGACCCAGTACTTC
CASSLAVAGEQETQYF
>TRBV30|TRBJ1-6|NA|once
TGTGCCTGGAGAGGGGGTGGCAGGTCCCACTCACCCCTCCACTTT
CAWRGGGRSHSPLHF
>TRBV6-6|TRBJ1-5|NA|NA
TGTGCCAGCTCCCTCACGGGGAGTACCAGCAATCAGCCCCAGCATTTT
CASSLTGSTSNQPQHF
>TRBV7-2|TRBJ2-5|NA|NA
TGTGCCAGCAGCTCGATTGTAAAGTCACGGGGAGAGACCCAGTACTTC
CASSSIVKSRGETQYF
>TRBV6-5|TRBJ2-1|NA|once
TGTGCCAGCACCGTAAGGGGCGATGAGCAGTTCTTC
CASTVRGDEQFF
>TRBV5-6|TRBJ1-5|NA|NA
TGTGCCAGCAGCTTGGGGCCAGGGGATGTCGATCAGCCCCAGCATTTT
CASSLGPGDVDQPQHF
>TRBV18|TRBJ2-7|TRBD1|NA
TGTGCCAGCTCAACATTGACAGGGGGCGACGAGCAGTACTTC
CASSTLTGGDEQYF